This TCR beta chain came from a study of radiotherapy plus CTLA-4 blockade in lung cancer. Worth noting for this clone: The target antigen is unknown.

Enrolled patients, whose metastatic non-small-cell lung cancer was chemo-refractory, received focal radiation plus CTLA-4 blockade with ipilimumab. The germline CDR1 and CDR2 sequences are GTSNPN and SVGIG (reference sequence). The germline V and J ends were trimmed by 3 bases and 2 bases, with 10 bases remaining between them. There are 13 residues in the CDR3. Clones were sequenced by immunoSEQ multiplex PCR, and TCRdb holds only the in-frame ones, with some missing. The data show approximately 52,000 clones, about 85% seen once. General study points: According to reports, early shifts in blood T cell clones, alongside interferon-beta, forecast response most accurately. Blood saw expansion of tumor-derived TCR clones after radiotherapy plus ipilimumab.

The TCR originated in a human donor with non-small cell lung cancer who had a complete response to radiotherapy plus ipilimumab. V is TRBV30 and J is TRBJ1-2; maybe TRBD1 (5 bases). Sequencing was performed on peripheral blood, taken from a patient treated with radiotherapy plus ipilimumab. CDR3 bases: TGTGCCTGGAGCTTACAGGTCAACTATGGCTACACCTTC. Translated, it gives CAWSLQVNYGYTF.